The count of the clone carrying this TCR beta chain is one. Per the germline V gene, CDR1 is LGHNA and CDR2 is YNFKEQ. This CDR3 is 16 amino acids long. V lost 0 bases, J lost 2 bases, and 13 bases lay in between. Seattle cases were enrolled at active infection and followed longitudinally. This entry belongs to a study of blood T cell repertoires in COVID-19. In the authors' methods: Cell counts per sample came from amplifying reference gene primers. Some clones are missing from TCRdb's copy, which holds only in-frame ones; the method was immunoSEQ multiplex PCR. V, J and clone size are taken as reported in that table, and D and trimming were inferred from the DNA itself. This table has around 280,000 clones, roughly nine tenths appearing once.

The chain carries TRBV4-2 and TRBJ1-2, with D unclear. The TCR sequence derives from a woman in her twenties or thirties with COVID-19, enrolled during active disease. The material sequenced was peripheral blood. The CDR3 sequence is CASSQDLGGANYGYTF. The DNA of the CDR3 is TGTGCCAGCAGCCAAGATCTAGGAGGTGCCAACTATGGCTACACCTTC.